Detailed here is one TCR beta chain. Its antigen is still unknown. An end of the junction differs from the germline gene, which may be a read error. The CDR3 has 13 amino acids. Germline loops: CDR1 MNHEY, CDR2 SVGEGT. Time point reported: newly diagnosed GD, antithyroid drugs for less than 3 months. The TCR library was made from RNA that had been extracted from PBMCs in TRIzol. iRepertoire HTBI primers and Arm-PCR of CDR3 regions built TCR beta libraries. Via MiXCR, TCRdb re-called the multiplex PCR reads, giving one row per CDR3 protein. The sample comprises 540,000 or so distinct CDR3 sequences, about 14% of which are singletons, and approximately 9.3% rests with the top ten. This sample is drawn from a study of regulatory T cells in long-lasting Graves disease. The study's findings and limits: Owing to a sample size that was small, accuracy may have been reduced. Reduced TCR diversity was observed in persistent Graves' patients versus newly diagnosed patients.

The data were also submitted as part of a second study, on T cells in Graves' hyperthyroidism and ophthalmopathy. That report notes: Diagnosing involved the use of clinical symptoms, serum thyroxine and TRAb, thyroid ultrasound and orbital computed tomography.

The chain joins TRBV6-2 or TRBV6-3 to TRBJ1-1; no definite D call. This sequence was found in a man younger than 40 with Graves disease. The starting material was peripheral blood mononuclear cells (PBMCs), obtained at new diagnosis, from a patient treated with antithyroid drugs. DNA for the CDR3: TGTGCCAGCACCGGAAACATGAACACTGAGGCTTTCTTT. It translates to CASTGNMNTEAFF.